This T cell receptor (beta chain) was captured in a study of T cells expressing NK-cell markers (TCRdb year 2020). With respect to the entire study: Three sorted T-cell subsets (CD3+CD56+NKG2C+, CD3+CD56+NKG2C- and CD3+CD56-NKG2C+) from about 8 donors had their TCR beta-chain repertoires profiled. Among the eight sequenced donors, only one was HCMV-seronegative, while the other seven were HCMV-seropositive. The eight sequenced donors were randomly selected healthy volunteers, three men and five women. Libraries were sequenced as 2 x 150 bp reads on Illumina HiSeq 2000/2500, MiSeq or NextSeq. Overall study results and their limits: Those dominant clonotypes were again the most abundant among CD3+CD56-NKG2C+ cells in four donors, at about 28.3-65%. It remained unclear whether the expanded NKG2C-expressing T cell clones were specific for HCMV antigens. In over five donors, the dominant CD3+CD56+NKG2C+ clonotypes were among the top 10 CD8+ clonotypes and accounted for about 1.0-7.0% of CD8+ T cells.

For this clonotype: The clone's antigen remains unknown.

To determine HCMV serostatus, a commercial ELISA kit was used to detect HCMV-specific IgG in serum. Peripheral blood mononuclear cells were isolated from blood by Ficoll density gradient centrifugation. The CDR3 measures 14 amino acids from cysteine to phenylalanine. Only the protein sequence is given. The germline V gene (reference sequence) yields SEHNR for CDR1 and FQNEAQ for CDR2. The instrument was an Illumina HiSeq 2000. TCR beta cDNA libraries were made by 5'RACE template switching that added a universal primer site and unique molecular identifiers. cDNA synthesis was primed from the TCR beta constant segment and was followed by two successive PCR amplification steps. Concerning the study's data processing: MIGEC was used to demultiplex reads and group reads by UMI, and MiTCR was used to assemble and quantify clonotypes. To exclude erroneous sequences, any TCR cDNA sequence not supported by at least two reads was discarded. The tcR package was used for downstream repertoire analysis, with clonotypes matched between fractions based on CDR3 nucleotide sequence plus V segment. VDJmatch was used to annotate antigen specificity against VDJdb, with one amino acid substitution allowed in CDR3. Each entry corresponds to one CDR3 protein sequence from reads that TCRdb reprocessed, and DNA is not given. TCRdb, not the authors, supplied the V and J calls. Per the sample table, the count is a few hundred thousand distinct CDR3 sequences. 5% to 5.5% of the sample is in the top ten clones.

Source material: blood T cells: a sorted CD56 or NKG2C T cell subset, CD4+ or CD8+ T cells, or bulk PBMC T cells (not recorded which). This TCR derives from a man aged 18 to 70 in good health. The chain is made from TRBV7-9 and TRBJ2-5; the TCRdb D gene call, TRBD2, has no DNA to confirm it. The CDR3: CASSSPPRVETQYF. This CDR3, with the reference TRBV7-9 and TRBJ2-5 proteins standing in past its ends, gives the full variable domain DTGVSQNPRHKITKRGQNVTFRCDPISEHNRLYWYRQTLGQGPEFLTYFQNEAQLEKSRLLSDRFSAERPKGSFSTLEIQRTEQGDSAMYLCASSSPPRVETQYFGPGTRLLVL.